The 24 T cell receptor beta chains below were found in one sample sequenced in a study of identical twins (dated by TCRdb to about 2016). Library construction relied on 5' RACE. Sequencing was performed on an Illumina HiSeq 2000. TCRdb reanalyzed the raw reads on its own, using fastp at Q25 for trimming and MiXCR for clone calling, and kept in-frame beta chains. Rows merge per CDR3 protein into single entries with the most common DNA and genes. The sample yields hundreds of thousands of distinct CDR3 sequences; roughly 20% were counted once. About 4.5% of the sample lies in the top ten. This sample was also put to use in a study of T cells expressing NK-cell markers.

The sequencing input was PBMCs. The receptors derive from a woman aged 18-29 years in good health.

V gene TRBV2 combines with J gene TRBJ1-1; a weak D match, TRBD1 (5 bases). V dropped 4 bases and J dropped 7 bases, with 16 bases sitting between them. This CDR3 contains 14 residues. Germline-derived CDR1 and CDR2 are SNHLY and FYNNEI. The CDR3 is CASSGRDPVFEAFF. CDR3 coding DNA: TGTGCCAGCAGTGGCCGGGACCCAGTCTTTGAAGCTTTCTTT.

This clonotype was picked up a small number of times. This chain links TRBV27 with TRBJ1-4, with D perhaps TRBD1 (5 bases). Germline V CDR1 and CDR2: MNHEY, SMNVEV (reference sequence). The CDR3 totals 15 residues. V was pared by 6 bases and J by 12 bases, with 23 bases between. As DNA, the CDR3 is TGTGCCAGCAGCTTAGCCCACCCGGGGCCGGTAGAACTGTTTTTT. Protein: CASSLAHPGPVELFF.

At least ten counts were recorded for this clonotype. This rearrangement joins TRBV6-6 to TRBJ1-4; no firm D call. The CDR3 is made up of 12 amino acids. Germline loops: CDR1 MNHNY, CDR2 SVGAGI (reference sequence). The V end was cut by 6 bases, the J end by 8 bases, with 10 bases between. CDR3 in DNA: TGTGCCAGCAGCCAAGCCGGGGAAAAACTGTTTTTT. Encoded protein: CASSQAGEKLFF.

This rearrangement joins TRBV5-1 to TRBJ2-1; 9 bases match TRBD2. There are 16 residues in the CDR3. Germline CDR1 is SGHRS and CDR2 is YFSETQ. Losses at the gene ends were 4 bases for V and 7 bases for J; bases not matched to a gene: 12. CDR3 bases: TGCGCCAGCAGCCCAACCGGGACTAGCTTATATAATGAGCAGTTCTTC. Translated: CASSPTGTSLYNEQFF.

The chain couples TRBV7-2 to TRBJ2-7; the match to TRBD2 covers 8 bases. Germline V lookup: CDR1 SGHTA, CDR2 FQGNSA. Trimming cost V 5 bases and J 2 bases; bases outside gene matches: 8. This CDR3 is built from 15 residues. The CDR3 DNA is TGTGCCAGCAGCCCCCCCCCAGCGGGAGCCTACGAGCAGTACTTC. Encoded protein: CASSPPPAGAYEQYF.

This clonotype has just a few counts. CDR3: CAISELQGAQETQYF. The CDR3 DNA reads as TGTGCCATCAGTGAGCTACAGGGGGCTCAAGAGACCCAGTACTTC. J is TRBJ2-5 and V is TRBV10-3, with TRBD1 matching 9 bases. The CDR3 spans 15 residues. Per the germline V gene, CDR1 is ENHRY and CDR2 is SYGVKD. Losses at the gene ends were 2 bases for V and 2 bases for J; bases not matched to a gene: 3.

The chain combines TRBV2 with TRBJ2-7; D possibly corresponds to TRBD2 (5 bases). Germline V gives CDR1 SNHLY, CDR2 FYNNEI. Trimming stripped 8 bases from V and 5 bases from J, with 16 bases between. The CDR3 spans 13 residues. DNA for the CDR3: TGTGCCAGCGGGTACGGGATGAGTGACGAGCAGTACTTC. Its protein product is CASGYGMSDEQYF.

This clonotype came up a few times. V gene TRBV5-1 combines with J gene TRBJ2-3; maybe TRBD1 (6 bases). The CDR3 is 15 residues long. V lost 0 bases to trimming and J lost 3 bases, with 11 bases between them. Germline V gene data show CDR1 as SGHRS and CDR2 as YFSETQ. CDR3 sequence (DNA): TGCGCCAGCAGCTTGGCCGGACAGAGAACAGATACGCAGTATTTT. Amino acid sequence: CASSLAGQRTDTQYF.

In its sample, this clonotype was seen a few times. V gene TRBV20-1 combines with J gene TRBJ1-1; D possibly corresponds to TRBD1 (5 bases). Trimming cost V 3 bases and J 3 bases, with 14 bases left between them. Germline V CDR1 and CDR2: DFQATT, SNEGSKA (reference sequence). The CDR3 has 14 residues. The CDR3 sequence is CSASAGTRDTEAFF. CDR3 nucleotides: TGCAGTGCTAGTGCAGGGACCCGGGACACTGAAGCTTTCTTT.

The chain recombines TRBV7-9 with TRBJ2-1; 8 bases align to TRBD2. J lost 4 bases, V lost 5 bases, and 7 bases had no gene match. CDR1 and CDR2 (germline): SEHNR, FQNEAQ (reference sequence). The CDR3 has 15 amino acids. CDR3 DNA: TGTGCCAGCAGCCGGCGGGGGGCCTCATACAATGAGCAGTTCTTC. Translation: CASSRRGASYNEQFF.

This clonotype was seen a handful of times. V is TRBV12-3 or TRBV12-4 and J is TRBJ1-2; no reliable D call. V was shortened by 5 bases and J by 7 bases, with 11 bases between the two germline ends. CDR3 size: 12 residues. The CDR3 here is CASSPVLRGYTF. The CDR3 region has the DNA TGTGCCAGCAGTCCGGTTCTACGTGGCTACACCTTC.

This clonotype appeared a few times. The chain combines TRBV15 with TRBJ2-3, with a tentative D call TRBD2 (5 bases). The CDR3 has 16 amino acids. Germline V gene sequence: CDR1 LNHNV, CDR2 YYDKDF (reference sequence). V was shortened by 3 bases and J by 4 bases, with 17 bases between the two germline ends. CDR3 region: CATSRWGEGGPDTQYF. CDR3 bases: TGTGCCACCAGCAGGTGGGGAGAGGGTGGCCCAGATACGCAGTATTTT.

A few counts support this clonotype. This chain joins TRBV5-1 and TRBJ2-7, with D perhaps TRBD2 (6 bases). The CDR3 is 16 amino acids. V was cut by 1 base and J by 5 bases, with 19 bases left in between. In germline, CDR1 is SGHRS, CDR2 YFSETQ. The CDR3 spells CASSLSIPRGIHEQYF. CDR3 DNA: TGCGCCAGCAGCTTGTCGATCCCGCGGGGAATCCACGAGCAGTACTTC.

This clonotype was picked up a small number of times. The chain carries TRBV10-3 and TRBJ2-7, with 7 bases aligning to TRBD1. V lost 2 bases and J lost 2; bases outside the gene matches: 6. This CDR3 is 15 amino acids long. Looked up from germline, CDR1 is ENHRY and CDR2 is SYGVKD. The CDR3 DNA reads TGTGCCATCAGTGAGCCGACAGGGCCCACCTACGAGCAGTACTTC. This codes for CAISEPTGPTYEQYF.

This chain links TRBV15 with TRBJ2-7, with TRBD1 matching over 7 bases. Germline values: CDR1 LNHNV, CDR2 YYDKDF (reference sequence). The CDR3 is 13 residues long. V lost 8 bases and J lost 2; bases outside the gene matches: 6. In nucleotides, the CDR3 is TGTGCCACCCGCCGGGACAGTACCTACGAGCAGTACTTC. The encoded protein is CATRRDSTYEQYF.

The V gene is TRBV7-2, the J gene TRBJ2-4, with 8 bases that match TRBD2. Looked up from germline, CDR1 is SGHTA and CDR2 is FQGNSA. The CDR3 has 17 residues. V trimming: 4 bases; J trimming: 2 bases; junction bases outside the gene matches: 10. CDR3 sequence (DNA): TGTGCCAGCAGCTCCTCTTCCGGGAGGGCTACCAAAAACATTCAGTACTTC. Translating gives CASSSSSGRATKNIQYF.

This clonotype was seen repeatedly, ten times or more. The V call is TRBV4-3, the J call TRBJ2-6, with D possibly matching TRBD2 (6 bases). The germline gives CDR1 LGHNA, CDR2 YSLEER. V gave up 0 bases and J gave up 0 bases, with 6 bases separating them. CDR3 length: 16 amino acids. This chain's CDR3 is CASSQEGGSGANVLTF. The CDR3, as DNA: TGCGCCAGCAGCCAAGAGGGGGGCTCTGGGGCCAACGTCCTGACTTTC.

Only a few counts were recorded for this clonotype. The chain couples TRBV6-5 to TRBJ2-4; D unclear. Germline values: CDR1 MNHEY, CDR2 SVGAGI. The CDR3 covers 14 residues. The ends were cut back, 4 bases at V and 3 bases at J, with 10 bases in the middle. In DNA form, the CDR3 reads TGTGCCAGCAGTTCCCTCGTTGGCAAAAACATTCAGTACTTC. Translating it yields CASSSLVGKNIQYF.

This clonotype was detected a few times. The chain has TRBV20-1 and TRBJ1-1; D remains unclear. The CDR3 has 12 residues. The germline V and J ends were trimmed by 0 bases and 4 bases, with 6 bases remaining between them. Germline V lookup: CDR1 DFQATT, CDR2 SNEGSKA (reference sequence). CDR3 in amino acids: CSARDRITEAFF. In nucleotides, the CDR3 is TGCAGTGCTAGAGATCGAATCACTGAAGCTTTCTTT.

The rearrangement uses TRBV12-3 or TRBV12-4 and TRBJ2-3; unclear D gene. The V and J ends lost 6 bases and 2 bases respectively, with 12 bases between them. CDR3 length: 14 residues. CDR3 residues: CASSLRLDTDTQYF. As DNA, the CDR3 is TGTGCCAGCAGCCTCAGACTTGACACAGATACGCAGTATTTT.

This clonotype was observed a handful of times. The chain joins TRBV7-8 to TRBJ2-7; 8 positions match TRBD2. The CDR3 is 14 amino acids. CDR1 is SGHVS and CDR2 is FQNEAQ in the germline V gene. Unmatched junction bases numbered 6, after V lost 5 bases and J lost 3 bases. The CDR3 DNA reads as TGTGCCAGCAGCATGACTAGCGCGGGCTACGAGCAGTACTTC. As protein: CASSMTSAGYEQYF.

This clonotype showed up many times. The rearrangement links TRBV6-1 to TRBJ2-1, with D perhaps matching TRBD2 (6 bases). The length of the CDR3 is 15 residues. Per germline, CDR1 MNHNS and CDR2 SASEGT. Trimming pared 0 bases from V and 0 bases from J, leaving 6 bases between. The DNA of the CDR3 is TGTGCCAGCAGTGAAGCTAGCGGCTCCTACAATGAGCAGTTCTTC. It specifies CASSEASGSYNEQFF.

The CDR3 loop is CSVPRGTYNEQFF. DNA for the CDR3: TGCAGCGTCCCGCGGGGGACCTACAATGAGCAGTTCTTC. This sequence joins TRBV29-1 and TRBJ2-1; 7 nucleotides agree with TRBD2. Germline assignment: CDR1 SQVTM and CDR2 ANQGSEA. V gave up 6 bases and J gave up 2 bases; unmatched junction bases: 4. This CDR3 comprises 13 residues.

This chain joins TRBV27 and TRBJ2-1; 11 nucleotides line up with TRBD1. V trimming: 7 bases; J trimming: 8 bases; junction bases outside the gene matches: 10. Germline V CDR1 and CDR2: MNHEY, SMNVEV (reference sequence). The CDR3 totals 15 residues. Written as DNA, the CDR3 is TGTGCCAGCACTTCCCGGGACAGGGGGGGACATGAGCAGTTCTTC. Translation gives CASTSRDRGGHEQFF.